The clone carrying this T cell receptor beta chain turned up a few times. The antigen remains undetermined. The data were obtained in a study of T cells in Graves' hyperthyroidism and ophthalmopathy. About the research overall: The blood sample was taken at first diagnosis, before treatment began. Whole-study findings and limits: Most clonotypes that expanded in the thyroid above 0.001 also showed up in blood.

Researchers amplified the TCR beta CDR3 regions from RNA transcripts. RT-PCR in the first round (using the HTBI primer set) targeted the TCR CDR3. TCRdb redid the calling of the multiplex PCR reads with MiXCR, one entry per CDR3 protein. This sample has 550,000 to 800,000 distinct CDR3 sequences; approximately 15% occur once, and the top ten carry roughly a sixth. Clinical symptoms, serum thyroxine, TRAb, thyroid ultrasound and orbital computed tomography established diagnosis. The PBMCs had their origin in less than 13 ml of fresh peripheral blood. This CDR3 contains 14 residues. Germline V CDR1 and CDR2: SQVTM, ANQGSEA. The V gene end was trimmed by 7 bases and the J gene end by 1 base; junction bases not matched to a gene: 3.

Specimen: blood. This receptor was obtained from a man aged 45 to 65 with Graves' hyperthyroidism. V gene TRBV29-1 combines with J gene TRBJ2-6, with 8 bases fitting TRBD1. Written as DNA, the CDR3 is TGCAGCGCCGGACAGGGATCTGGGGCCAACGTCCTGACTTTC. It is translated as CSAGQGSGANVLTF.